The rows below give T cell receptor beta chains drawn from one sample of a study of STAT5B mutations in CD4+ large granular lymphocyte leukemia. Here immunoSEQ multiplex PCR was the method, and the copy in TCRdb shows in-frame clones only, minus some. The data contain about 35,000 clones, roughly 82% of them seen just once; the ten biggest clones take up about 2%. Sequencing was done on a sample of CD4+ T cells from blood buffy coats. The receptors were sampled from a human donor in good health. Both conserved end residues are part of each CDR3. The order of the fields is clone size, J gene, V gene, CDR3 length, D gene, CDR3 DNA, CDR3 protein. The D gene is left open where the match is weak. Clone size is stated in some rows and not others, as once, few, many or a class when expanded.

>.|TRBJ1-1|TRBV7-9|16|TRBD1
TGTGCCAGCAGCCCATACCAGGGGACAGGGCATACTGAAGCTTTCTTT
CASSPYQGTGHTEAFF
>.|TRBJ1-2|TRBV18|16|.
TGTGCCAGCTCACTCACGGAGGGGTCTAGCGACTATGGCTACACCTTC
CASSLTEGSSDYGYTF
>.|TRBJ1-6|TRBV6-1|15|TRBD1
TGTGCCACCAAATCTGGACAGGGAGGTAATTCACCCCTCCACTTT
CATKSGQGGNSPLHF
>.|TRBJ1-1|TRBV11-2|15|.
TGTGCCAGCAGCCCGCGGGGACCCATGAACACTGAAGCTTTCTTT
CASSPRGPMNTEAFF
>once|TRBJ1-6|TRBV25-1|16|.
TGTGCCAGCAGTGATCACCACGGTGATTATAATTCACCCCTCCACTTT
CASSDHHGDYNSPLHF
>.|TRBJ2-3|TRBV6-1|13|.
TGTGCCAGCAGTGTGTATCCCACAGATACGCAGTATTTT
CASSVYPTDTQYF
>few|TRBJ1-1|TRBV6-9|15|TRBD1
TGTGCCAGCAGCCGACAGGGACGGGTGAACACTGAAGCTTTCTTT
CASSRQGRVNTEAFF
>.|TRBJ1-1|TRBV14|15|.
TGTGCCAGCAGCCCCCGACGGACAGCGAACACTGAAGCTTTCTTT
CASSPRRTANTEAFF
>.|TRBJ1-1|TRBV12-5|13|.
TGTGCTAGTGGTCCGCTTCCGGGCACTGAAGCTTTCTTT
CASGPLPGTEAFF
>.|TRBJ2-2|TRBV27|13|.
TGTGCCAGCAGTTTATCAGGAGCCGGGGAGCTGTTTTTT
CASSLSGAGELFF
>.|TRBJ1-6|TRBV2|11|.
TGTGCCAGCAGTGAGGGCCTCCTTGGCCACTTT
CASSEGLLGHF
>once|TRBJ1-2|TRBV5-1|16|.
TGCGCCAGCAGCTTGGCAGATCCGGGACCAGGCTATGGCTACACCTTC
CASSLADPGPGYGYTF
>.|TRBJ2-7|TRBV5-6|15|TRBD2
TGTGCCAGCAGCACGAGACTAGCGGGGGTCTACGAGCAGTACTTC
CASSTRLAGVYEQYF
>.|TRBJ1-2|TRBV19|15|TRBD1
TGTGCCAGTTGGACAGGGTCGGCGTCCTTTTATGGCTACACCTTC
CASWTGSASFYGYTF
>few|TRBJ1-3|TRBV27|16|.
TGTGCCAGCAGTTTATATGGTCAGAACTCTGGAAACACCATATATTTT
CASSLYGQNSGNTIYF
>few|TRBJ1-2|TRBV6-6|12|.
TGTGCCAGCAGTAACACTCAGGTTGGCTACACCTTC
CASSNTQVGYTF
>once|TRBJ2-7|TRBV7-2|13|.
TGTGCCAGCAGCTTAGCCCCACGGGACGAGCAGTACTTC
CASSLAPRDEQYF
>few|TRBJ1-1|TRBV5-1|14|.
TGCGCCAGCAGCTTGGGACAGGCGAACACTGAAGCTTTCTTT
CASSLGQANTEAFF
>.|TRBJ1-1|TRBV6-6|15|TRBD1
TGTGCCAGCGGGACAGCCTGGGGGATGAACACTGAAGCTTTCTTT
CASGTAWGMNTEAFF
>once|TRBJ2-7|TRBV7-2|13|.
TGTGCCAGCAGCTTAGGTAGGCAGGGCGAGCAGTACTTC
CASSLGRQGEQYF
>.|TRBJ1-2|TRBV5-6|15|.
TGTGCCAGCAGCTTGTTGGGCGGAGGCGGTTATGGCTACACCTTC
CASSLLGGGGYGYTF
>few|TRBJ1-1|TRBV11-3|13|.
TGTGCCAGCAGCTTAGGTGTGGACCGCGAAGCTTTCTTT
CASSLGVDREAFF
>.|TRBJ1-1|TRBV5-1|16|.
TGCGCCAGCAGCTCCCCCTATGGCACGGGGGATGGTGGGGCTTTCTTT
CASSSPYGTGDGGAFF
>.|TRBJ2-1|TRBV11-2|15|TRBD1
TGTGCCAGCAGCCGGGGCCGGACAGGGACGAATGAGCAGTTCTTC
CASSRGRTGTNEQFF
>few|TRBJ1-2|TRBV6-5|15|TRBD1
TGTGCCAGCAGTTACTCCAGGGGGACCCACTATGGCTACACCTTC
CASSYSRGTHYGYTF
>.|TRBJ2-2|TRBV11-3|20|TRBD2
TGTGCCAGCAGCCCCGCGGGGGGCTACTTCTCGCGCGAAAACACCGGGGAGCTGTTTTTT
CASSPAGGYFSRENTGELFF
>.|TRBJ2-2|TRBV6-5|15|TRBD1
TGTGCCAGCAGTTGGACAGGTGGGAACACCGGGGAGCTGTTTTTT
CASSWTGGNTGELFF
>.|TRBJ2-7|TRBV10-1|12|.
TGCGCCAGCGGGCAGGTAGGCTACGAGCAGTACTTC
CASGQVGYEQYF
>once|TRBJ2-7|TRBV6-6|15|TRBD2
TGTGCCAGCAGTTACGCGACTAGCGGGACCTACGAGCAGTACTTC
CASSYATSGTYEQYF
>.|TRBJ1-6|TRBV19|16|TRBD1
TGTGCCAGTAGTATGGGACAGGCGGGGAATAATTCACCCCTCCACTTT
CASSMGQAGNNSPLHF
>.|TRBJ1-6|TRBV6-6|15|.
TGTGCCAGCAGTTACGGGGCAGCCTATAATTCACCCCTCCACTTT
CASSYGAAYNSPLHF
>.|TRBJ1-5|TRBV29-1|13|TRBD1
TGCAGCGTGGGGACAGGGGGCGGGCAGCCCCAGCATTTT
CSVGTGGGQPQHF
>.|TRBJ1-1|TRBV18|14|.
TGTGCCAGCTCACCCTCGGCAGGGAACACTGAAGCTTTCTTT
CASSPSAGNTEAFF
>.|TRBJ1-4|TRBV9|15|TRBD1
TGTGCCAGCAGCGAGAGGACAGGGCTAGGAGAAAAACTGTTTTTT
CASSERTGLGEKLFF
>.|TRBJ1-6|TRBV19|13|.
TGTGCCAGTAGTATCGGGGGGGATTCACCCCTCCACTTT
CASSIGGDSPLHF
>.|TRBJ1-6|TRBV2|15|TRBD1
TGTGCCAGCACTCCGGGACAGGGTCGTAATTCACCCCTCCACTTT
CASTPGQGRNSPLHF
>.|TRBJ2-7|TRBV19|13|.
TGTGCCAGTAGTATAGGAGATTCCTACGAGCAGTACTTC
CASSIGDSYEQYF
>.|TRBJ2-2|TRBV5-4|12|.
TGTGCCAGCAGCCGGAGCGGCGGGGAGCTGTTTTTT
CASSRSGGELFF
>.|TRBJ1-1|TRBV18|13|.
TGTGCCAGCTCACTGAAACAGAACACTGAAGCTTTCTTT
CASSLKQNTEAFF
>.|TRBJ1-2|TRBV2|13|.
TGTGCCAGCAGTCGGGGGGAGACGTATGGCTACACCTTC
CASSRGETYGYTF